The rows below give T cell receptor beta chains drawn from one sample of a study of human T cells and chemical hapten exposure. TCRdb passed the RACE reads through MiXCR, listing each CDR3 protein once. Counted here are about 160,000 distinct CDR3 sequences, 28% occurring once; the ten biggest clones make up around 2.3%. Here the sequenced sample was whole blood, taken in connection with sensitization to the hapten diphenylcyclopropenone (DPC). The receptors here all came from a woman under 30 with alopecia areata. Some clones in this sample may be carry-over from other donors' samples. Both conserved end residues are part of each CDR3. The D gene is left open where the match is weak. Clone size, where shown, is once, few, many, or a class for clones that have expanded.

v_gene,j_gene,abundance,d_gene,CDR3nt,CDR3aa
TRBV20-1,TRBJ2-7,-,TRBD2,TGCAGTGCCCTCCTAGCGTGGGGGGGCGAGCAGTACTTC,CSALLAWGGEQYF
TRBV7-2,TRBJ2-7,many,TRBD2,TGTGCCAGCAGCCACCCGGGACTAGCGAGCTACGAGCAGTACTTC,CASSHPGLASYEQYF
TRBV19,TRBJ2-4,few,-,TGTGCCAGTAGTATTCAGGACCAAGCCAAAAACATTCAGTACTTC,CASSIQDQAKNIQYF
TRBV6-5,TRBJ2-7,few,-,TGTGCCAGCAGAAACAGCGGTGTCGTGAACGAGCAGTACTTC,CASRNSGVVNEQYF
TRBV9,TRBJ1-2,few,-,TGTGCCAGCAGCGTCACCAACAACTATGGCTACACCTTC,CASSVTNNYGYTF
TRBV20-1,TRBJ2-7,few,-,TGCAGTGGAAACGGGCTCCACGACTCCTACGAGCAGTACTTC,CSGNGLHDSYEQYF
TRBV6-2/TRBV6-3,TRBJ1-1,-,TRBD1,TGTGCCAGCAGTTACTCGAAGACAGGGGTAACTGAAGCTTTCTTT,CASSYSKTGVTEAFF
TRBV7-3,TRBJ2-5,few,-,TGTGCCAGCAGCCAAGGGGTGAGGGATGAGTCGGAGACCCAGTACTTC,CASSQGVRDESETQYF
TRBV7-9,TRBJ1-1,-,-,TGTGCCAGCAGCTCCCCCCCCACAGGGTTGAACACTGAAGCTTTCTTT,CASSSPPTGLNTEAFF
TRBV19,TRBJ2-3,-,-,TGTGCCAGTAGTGGAAGTTGGAGCACAGATACGCAGTATTTT,CASSGSWSTDTQYF
TRBV20-1,TRBJ2-7,-,-,TGCAGTGCACCCCCTTGCACTTTCTGCGAGCAGTACTTC,CSAPPCTFCEQYF
TRBV5-1,TRBJ2-3,-,-,TGTGCCAGCAGCCTGCTCACAGATACGCAGTATTTT,CASSLLTDTQYF
TRBV20-1,TRBJ2-7,few,-,TGCAGTGCAACGCCCGGTTACGAGCAGTACTTC,CSATPGYEQYF
TRBV12-5,TRBJ2-1,-,-,TGTGCTAGTGGTTTTCAGGCTAGCTGGGAGCAGTTCTTC,CASGFQASWEQFF
TRBV29-1,TRBJ2-7,few,-,TGCAGCGTTGAAGATCTTCATGGGAGGACCTACGAGCAGTACTTC,CSVEDLHGRTYEQYF
TRBV3-1,TRBJ2-2,few,-,TGTGCCAGCAGCCAATTTAAGGGCCCCACCGGGGAGCTGTTTTTT,CASSQFKGPTGELFF
TRBV20-1,TRBJ2-1,-,TRBD2,TGCAGTGCTTACGGACTAGCGGAGCCTCAGTTCTTC,CSAYGLAEPQFF
TRBV20-1,TRBJ2-3,-,-,TGCAGTGCTAGGACAAGCACAGATACGCAGTATTTT,CSARTSTDTQYF
TRBV7-2,TRBJ2-3,-,TRBD2,TGTGCCAGCAGCTTAAAGCGGGGGGGTTGGGATACGCAGTATTTT,CASSLKRGGWDTQYF
TRBV20-1,TRBJ1-5,-,-,TGCAGTGCTGGGGCAGGGAATCAGCCCCAGCATTTT,CSAGAGNQPQHF
TRBV25-1,TRBJ1-1,few,-,TGTGCCAGCAGGTCGAGGGGCATTGAAGCTTTCTTT,CASRSRGIEAFF
TRBV29-1,TRBJ2-5,-,-,TGCAGCGTTGCTCAGCTATTCCAAGAGACCCAGTACTTC,CSVAQLFQETQYF
TRBV29-1,TRBJ1-5,-,-,TGCAGCGTTGGGGCAGGGAGTAATCAGCCCCAGCATTTT,CSVGAGSNQPQHF
TRBV24-1,TRBJ2-2,once,TRBD2,TGTGCCACCAGTGGCACTAGCGACGGGGAGCTGTTTTTT,CATSGTSDGELFF
TRBV20-1,TRBJ2-3,few,-,TGCAGTGCTAGCTATCACACAGATACGCAGTATTTT,CSASYHTDTQYF
TRBV7-2,TRBJ1-2,-,TRBD1,TGTGCCAGCAGCTTCCAGGGGGCGCTTGGCTACACCTTC,CASSFQGALGYTF
TRBV29-1,TRBJ2-7,many,-,TGCAGCGTTGCGGAACAGGGTAGGACCTACGAGCAGTACTTC,CSVAEQGRTYEQYF
TRBV4-3,TRBJ1-6,-,-,TGCGCCAGCAGCCAAGGACAGGATAATTCACCCCTCCACTTT,CASSQGQDNSPLHF
TRBV11-1,TRBJ2-5,-,-,TGTGCCAGCAGTCGGTCGGCCGGCCGAGAGACCCAGTACTTC,CASSRSAGRETQYF
TRBV7-2,TRBJ2-3,-,TRBD2,TGTGCCAGCAGCCAAGAGCGGGGGGGCACAGATACGCAGTATTTT,CASSQERGGTDTQYF
TRBV20-1,TRBJ2-2,once,TRBD2,TGCAGTGCTAGAGATATCAGACTAGCGGGAGCTGCCGGGGAGCTGTCTTTT,CSARDIRLAGAAGELSF